This T cell receptor (beta chain) was documented in a study of CD8 T cells in ankylosing spondylitis. With molecular barcodes, quantitative 5'-RACE was used to make the TCR beta libraries. MiXCR was run by TCRdb on the 5' RACE reads, yielding one entry per CDR3 protein. The sample lists over 400,000 distinct CDR3 sequences; around 26% were seen once. Regarding this clonotype: The target antigen is unknown.

Findings of the study overall: Some of these motif variants have turned up before, in reports on reactive arthritis synovial fluid and blood. Significant enrichment of disease-linked clones was reported in matched ankylosing spondylitis synovial fluid. Characteristic of ankylosing spondylitis blood, it appeared, was a TCR beta motif comprising about 8 highly homologous variants. The authors found the disease-linked clones to be CD8+ and relatively rare in peripheral blood.

After removal of 6 bases from V and 4 bases from J, the junction contained 7 bases not matched to a gene. The CDR3 is 14 residues long. The specimen sequenced was blood, either unsorted or a sorted T cell fraction (not recorded which). V is TRBV12-3 or TRBV12-4 and J is TRBJ2-5; 8 bases are a match to TRBD2. This clonotype was sampled from a male donor with ankylosing spondylitis. CDR3 loop: CASRSGSEGETQYF. In DNA form, the CDR3 reads TGTGCCAGCAGGAGCGGGAGTGAAGGAGAGACCCAGTACTTC.